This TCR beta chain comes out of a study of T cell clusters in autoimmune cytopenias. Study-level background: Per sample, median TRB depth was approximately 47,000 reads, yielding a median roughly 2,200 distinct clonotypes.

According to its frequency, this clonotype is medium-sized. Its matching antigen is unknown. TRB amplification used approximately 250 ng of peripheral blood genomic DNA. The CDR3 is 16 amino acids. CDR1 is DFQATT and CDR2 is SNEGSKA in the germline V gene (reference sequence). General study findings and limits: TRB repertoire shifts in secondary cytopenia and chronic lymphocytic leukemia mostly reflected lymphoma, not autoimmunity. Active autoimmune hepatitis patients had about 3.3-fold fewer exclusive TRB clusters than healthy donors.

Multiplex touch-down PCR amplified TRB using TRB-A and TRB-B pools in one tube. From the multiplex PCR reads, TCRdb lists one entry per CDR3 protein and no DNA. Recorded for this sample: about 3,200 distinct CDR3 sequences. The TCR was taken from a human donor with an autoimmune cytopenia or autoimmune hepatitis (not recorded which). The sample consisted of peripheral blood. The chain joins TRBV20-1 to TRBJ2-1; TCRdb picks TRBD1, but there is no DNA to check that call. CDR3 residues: CSARDLARGYYNEQFF.